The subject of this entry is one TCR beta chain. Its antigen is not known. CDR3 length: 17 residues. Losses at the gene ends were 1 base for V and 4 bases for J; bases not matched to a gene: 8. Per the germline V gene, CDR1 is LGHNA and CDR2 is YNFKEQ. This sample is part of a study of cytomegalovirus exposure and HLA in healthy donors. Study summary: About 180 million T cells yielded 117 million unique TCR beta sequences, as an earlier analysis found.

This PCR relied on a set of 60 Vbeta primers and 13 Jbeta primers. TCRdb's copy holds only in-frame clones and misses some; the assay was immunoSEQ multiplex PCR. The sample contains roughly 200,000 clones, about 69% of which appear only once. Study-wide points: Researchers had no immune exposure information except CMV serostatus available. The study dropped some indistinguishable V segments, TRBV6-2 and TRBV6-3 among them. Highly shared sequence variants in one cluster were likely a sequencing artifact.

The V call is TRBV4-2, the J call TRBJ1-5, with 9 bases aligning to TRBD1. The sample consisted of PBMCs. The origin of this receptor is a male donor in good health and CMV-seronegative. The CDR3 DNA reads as TGTGCCAGCAGCCAAGTCGGCGGACAGGGGCTGAATCAGCCCCAGCATTTT. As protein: CASSQVGGQGLNQPQHF.